This T cell receptor beta chain was retrieved from a study of cytomegalovirus exposure and HLA in healthy donors. PCR involved 60 Vbeta and 13 Jbeta primers. This table comes from immunoSEQ multiplex PCR, and its TCRdb copy is limited to in-frame clones, with some not included. The data show 120,000 or so clones, 65% to 80% seen once. Germline values: CDR1 SGHDT, CDR2 YYEEEE. V lost 4 bases to trimming and J lost 1 base; unmatched junction nucleotides: 6. CDR3 length: 17 amino acids. Sequences were obtained from PBMCs. The sequence derives from a human donor in good health. This chain links TRBV5-6 with TRBJ2-3, with 13 bases that match TRBD2. The CDR3 region is CASSLRTSGGRTDTQYF. The DNA for the CDR3 is TGTGCCAGCAGCCTCCGGACTAGCGGGGGCCGCACAGATACGCAGTATTTT.